The 14 T cell receptor beta chains listed next were all sequenced from one sample in a study of regulatory T cells in long-lasting Graves disease. Regarding time point: newly diagnosed GD, antithyroid drugs for less than 3 months. Extracted RNA from PBMCs served as the source of the TCR library. Assembly of TCR beta libraries relied on iRepertoire HTBI primers together with Arm-PCR of CDR3 regions. TCRdb independently ran MiXCR on the multiplex PCR reads; one entry per CDR3 protein. The profile shows 520,000 or so distinct CDR3 sequences, 12% of them singletons. These data were likewise used in another study, on T cells in Graves' hyperthyroidism and ophthalmopathy.

Sequences were derived from peripheral blood mononuclear cells (PBMCs), sampled at new diagnosis, from a patient treated with antithyroid drugs. The receptors were sampled from a woman aged 25 to 39 with Graves disease.

In its sample, this clonotype was seen a few times. The V gene is TRBV28, the J gene TRBJ1-3; no definite D call. The CDR3 runs to 17 residues. Trimming took off 1 base at V and 0 bases at J, with 13 bases between the two ends. In germline, CDR1 is MDHEN, CDR2 SYDVKM. DNA of the CDR3: TGTGCCAGCAGTTTATTAGGCCTCAACGGCTCTGGAAACACCATATATTTT. It translates to CASSLLGLNGSGNTIYF.

This clonotype showed up many times. J is TRBJ1-1 and V is TRBV2; D unresolved. V was shortened by 6 bases and J by 9 bases, with 17 bases between the two germline ends. Germline assignment: CDR1 SNHLY and CDR2 FYNNEI. The CDR3 sequence is 13 residues long. CDR3 bases: TGTGCCAGCAGCCTACCCCTAACAGAAAAAGCTTTCTTT. Protein sequence: CASSLPLTEKAFF.

As regards this clonotype: Because the CDR3 is missing its conserved closing phenylalanine or tryptophan, this is likely a read error. The chain has TRBV15 and TRBJ2-2, with TRBD2 as a possible D gene (5 bases). V was pared by 5 bases and J by 2 bases, with 15 bases between. The CDR3 is 16 amino acids. Germline V CDR1 and CDR2: LNHNV, YYDKDF (reference sequence). The CDR3 is CATSSGPGVNTGELFL. The CDR3 nucleotides read TGTGCCACCAGCTCCGGACCCGGGGTCAACACCGGGGAGCTGTTTCTT.

This clonotype has a count of ten or more. The J gene is TRBJ2-5, the V gene TRBV25-1; D gene ambiguous. Between the trimmed V and J ends, which lost 1 base and 3 bases, there was a span of 15 bases. The length of the CDR3 is 16 residues. Per germline, CDR1 MGHDK and CDR2 SYGVNS. CDR3 in DNA: TGTGCCAGCAGTGAATTGGAGTTTTACCCGGAAGAGACCCAGTACTTC. This sequence encodes CASSELEFYPEETQYF.

This clonotype showed up many times. The V gene is TRBV28, the J gene TRBJ2-5, with 12 bases matching TRBD2. The junction had 3 bases not matched to a gene; V was cut back by 8 bases and J by 5 bases. Per germline, CDR1 MDHEN and CDR2 SYDVKM. The CDR3 contains 13 residues. This CDR3 reads CASRTSGRETQYF. CDR3 in DNA: TGTGCCAGCCGAACTAGCGGGAGGGAGACCCAGTACTTC.

This clonotype was detected ten times or more. The V call is TRBV30, the J call TRBJ2-7, with D unclear. CDR1 is GTSNPN and CDR2 is SVGIG in the germline V gene (reference sequence). Trimming stripped 2 bases from V and 3 bases from J, with 5 bases between. The CDR3 contains 11 residues. The CDR3 DNA reads as TGTGCCTGGAGTAGGGACTACGAGCAGTACTTC. It encodes CAWSRDYEQYF.

This clonotype was seen only a few times. This is likely an artifact of a read error, given a far larger clone one base away. This rearrangement joins TRBV28 to TRBJ2-1; 13 positions match TRBD2. Trimming took 6 bases from V and 10 from J; bases not matched to a gene: 9. CDR1 MDHEN and CDR2 SYDVKM come from the germline V gene. This CDR3 has 15 amino acids. Here the CDR3 DNA reads TGTGCCAGCAGCCCTGGGACTAGCGGGACCTACGAGCAGTTCTTC. Residues: CASSPGTSGTYEQFF.

This clonotype was recorded many times. This sequence joins TRBV6-1 and TRBJ2-1; D call uncertain. Trimming removed 4 bases from V and 6 bases from J, with 7 bases in between. This CDR3 is 12 amino acids long. Germline V lookup: CDR1 MNHNS, CDR2 SASEGT. Here the CDR3 DNA reads TGTGCCAGCAGTGTTTCGCCCAATGAGCAGTTCTTC. This translates into CASSVSPNEQFF.

This clonotype was seen ten or more times. This sequence joins TRBV12-3 or TRBV12-4 and TRBJ2-1; 10 nucleotides agree with TRBD2. V was pared by 3 bases and J by 0 bases, with 17 bases of the junction left unmatched. The CDR3 length is 21 residues. The CDR3 loop is CASSFASGLRTSGSSYNEQFF. The CDR3 coding sequence is TGTGCCAGCAGTTTCGCTTCGGGCCTTCGGACTAGCGGTAGCTCCTACAATGAGCAGTTCTTC.

The table lists this clonotype with many counts. The chain links TRBV11-2 to TRBJ1-3, with TRBD1 as a possible D gene (6 bases). This CDR3 has 17 residues. Trimming stripped 5 bases from V and 3 bases from J, with 20 bases between. Per the germline V gene, CDR1 is SGHAT and CDR2 is FQNNGV. CDR3 amino acids: CASSHLIMGAGGNTIYF. CDR3 DNA sequence: TGTGCCAGCAGCCACCTCATCATGGGGGCTGGTGGAAACACCATATATTTT.

The sample holds many counts of this clonotype. This rearrangement joins TRBV28 to TRBJ2-5; 9 bases fit TRBD1. Germline values: CDR1 MDHEN, CDR2 SYDVKM. The CDR3 totals 19 residues. Trimming at V came to 8 bases and at J to 5 bases, leaving 24 bases not matched to a gene. The CDR3 protein is CASQLASANYRGLSETQYF. CDR3 nucleotides: TGTGCCAGCCAACTTGCTTCCGCCAACTACAGGGGGCTGAGTGAGACCCAGTACTTC.

The rearrangement uses TRBV28 and TRBJ1-4; the D gene is possibly TRBD1 (5 bases). Trimming cost V 5 bases and J 0 bases, with 13 bases left between them. Germline V gene sequence: CDR1 MDHEN, CDR2 SYDVKM. The CDR3 has 16 residues. CDR3 region: CASSLGGIATNEKLFF. The CDR3 nucleotides are TGTGCCAGCAGTCTCGGGGGAATTGCAACTAATGAAAAACTGTTTTTT.

This clonotype occurred many times. Relative to the germline gene, one junction end is altered; a read error may explain this. The rearrangement joins TRBV2 to TRBJ1-2, with D uncertain. Germline V gives CDR1 SNHLY, CDR2 FYNNEI. The CDR3 runs 11 residues. The CDR3 DNA follows: TGTGCATCTAAGGAGATGTATGACTACACCTTC. This sequence encodes CASKEMYDYTF.

This clonotype occurred many times. The CDR3 sequence: CASSLGSTGQAETQYF. The CDR3 coding sequence is TGTGCCAGCAGCTTAGGCAGTACAGGGCAGGCAGAGACCCAGTACTTC. V gene TRBV13 combines with J gene TRBJ2-5; D perhaps matches TRBD1 (6 bases). Trimming cost V 0 bases and J 4 bases, with 15 bases left between them. The CDR3 contains 16 residues. The germline V gene encodes CDR1 PRHDT and CDR2 FYEKMQ (reference sequence).